This TCR beta chain is drawn from a study of blood T cell repertoires in COVID-19. Study at large: COVID-19 samples collected from the United States, Italy and Spain covered acute and convalescent phases. Nucleic acid was either cDNA or gDNA, and it came from T cells, B-cell-depleted T cells, or PBMCs.

The CDR3 spans 14 residues. Per germline, CDR1 LGHNA and CDR2 YSLEER. V lost 0 bases to trimming and J lost 2 bases, with 2 bases between them. As originally analysed: Estimates of nucleated cell counts were drawn from the amplification of reference gene primers. TCRdb's copy holds only in-frame clones and misses some; the assay was immunoSEQ multiplex PCR. D and trimming come from the DNA, and the V and J calls and clone size come from that table. The table has about 100,000 clones, more than 80% seen once. This sequence originates from a human donor in a cohort sampled during active COVID-19. The chain carries TRBV4-3 and TRBJ2-6; D is ambiguous. Sequencing was done on a sample of peripheral blood. The CDR3 DNA reads as TGCGCCAGCAGCCAAGACGCTGGGGCCAACGTCCTGACTTTC. It encodes CASSQDAGANVLTF.